This section outlines one T cell receptor beta chain sequence together with its context. The V end was cut by 3 bases, the J end by 2 bases, with 12 bases between. Germline V gene data show CDR1 as SGDLS and CDR2 as YYNGEE. The CDR3 extends over 14 amino acids. TCRdb's table, derived via immunoSEQ multiplex PCR, lists solely in-frame clones and lacks some. Altogether 90,000 to 120,000 clones are present, over 65% being singletons, with the ten largest covering around 5.8%. The sample is drawn from a study of PD-1 blockade in mismatch repair-deficient tumors. This receptor was taken from an adult with mismatch repair-deficient cancer. The chain is built from TRBV9 and TRBJ2-7; D may match TRBD1 or TRBD2 (5 bases each). This material consisted of peripheral blood, taken 35 to 37 weeks after starting pembrolizumab. The DNA for the CDR3 is TGTGCCAGCAGCGAACGGGACGGTGCCTACGAGCAGTACTTC. Translated, it gives CASSERDGAYEQYF.